The next 9 T cell receptor beta chains were all read from a single sample in a study of vaccination and CD4 T cells after COVID-19. Their antigens are not known. Treatment noted: approximately 11-day PBMC culture with coronavirus spike peptide pools or control peptides (ViraFEST assay). Researchers used the Oncomine TCR Beta short-read assay to sequence DNA from cultured CD4+ T cells. TCRdb re-called the PCR reads through MiXCR, storing one row per CDR3 protein. The data contain 20,000 to 25,000 distinct CDR3 sequences, about 64% of them singletons. Sequenced here: CD4+ T cells from blood, cultured in vitro, sampled after SARS-CoV-2 vaccination. Source of these receptors: a human donor who received a COVID-19 vaccine.

This chain joins TRBV24-1 and TRBJ2-3, with 7 bases lining up with TRBD1. The CDR3 runs to 16 residues. CDR1 is KGHDR, CDR2 SFDVKD, per germline. After removal of 3 bases from V and 0 bases from J, the junction contained 5 bases not matched to a gene. CDR3 DNA sequence: TGTGCCACCAGTGATGGGGACAGCTTAAGCACAGATACGCAGTATTTT. It encodes CATSDGDSLSTDTQYF.

The chain uses TRBV20-1 and TRBJ2-5; unclear D gene. Trimming took 6 bases from V and 4 from J, leaving 15 bases between them. Germline loops: CDR1 DFQATT, CDR2 SNEGSKA (reference sequence). The CDR3 loop spans 13 amino acids. CDR3 coding DNA: TGCAGTGCCGCAGACCTAGTTTCAGAGACCCAGTACTTC. Translating it yields CSAADLVSETQYF.

J is TRBJ2-1 and V is TRBV5-1, with no clear D. The CDR3 consists of 11 residues. Trimming cost V 7 bases and J 4 bases, with 6 bases left between them. The germline V gene encodes CDR1 SGHRS and CDR2 YFSETQ. CDR3 DNA: TGCGCCAGCGGCGAATACAATGAGCAGTTCTTC. Protein: CASGEYNEQFF.

V is TRBV20-1 and J is TRBJ1-3; D is possibly TRBD1 (5 bases). The germline V gene encodes CDR1 DFQATT and CDR2 SNEGSKA (reference sequence). The CDR3 runs 13 residues. V lost 5 bases, J lost 5 bases, and 13 bases lay in between. The CDR3 reads CSAGGEGRNTIYF. The CDR3 region has the DNA TGCAGTGCTGGAGGGGAGGGGAGAAACACCATATATTTT.

This clonotype was seen only a few times. J is TRBJ1-4 and V is TRBV19; D call uncertain. The CDR3 loop spans 13 amino acids. V lost 7 bases, J lost 5 bases, and 11 bases lay in between. The germline gives CDR1 LNHDA, CDR2 SQIVND (reference sequence). Written as DNA, the CDR3 is TGTGCCAGTAAGGGCAGAGACAATGAAAAACTGTTTTTT. As protein: CASKGRDNEKLFF.

The sample holds a few counts of this clonotype. This chain links TRBV24-1 with TRBJ2-2, with TRBD2 matching over 14 bases. This CDR3 has 16 amino acids. The germline V gene encodes CDR1 KGHDR and CDR2 SFDVKD. After removal of 3 bases from V and 7 bases from J, the junction contained 3 bases not matched to a gene. CDR3 in DNA: TGTGCCACCAGTGATCAGGGACTAGCGGGGGTCGGGGAGCTGTTTTTT. This codes for CATSDQGLAGVGELFF.

This clonotype was observed a handful of times. This chain uses TRBV21-1 with TRBJ2-4; TRBD2, the table's D call, was not compared with the DNA. TRBV21-1 is described as a pseudogene. This CDR3 has 18 amino acids. This chain's CDR3 is CASSTWWRAFEAKNIQYF. The CDR3, as DNA: TGTGCCAGCAGCACGTGGTGGCGGGCCTTTGAGGCCAAAAACATTCAGTACTTC.

This clonotype has just one count. The chain couples TRBV19 to TRBJ2-5; D might be TRBD2 (5 bases). Germline V gene lookup returns CDR1 LNHDA and CDR2 SQIVND (reference sequence). V lost 6 bases to trimming and J lost 5 bases, with 19 bases between them. This CDR3 spans 15 amino acids. The CDR3 spells CASSQYTSFGETQYF. The CDR3 DNA reads as TGTGCCAGTAGCCAATACACTAGTTTCGGGGAGACCCAGTACTTC.

The chain couples TRBV21-1 to TRBJ1-2. TRBV21-1 is flagged as a pseudogene. CDR3 length: 13 residues. The CDR3 here is CASDGNHLYGYTF. The CDR3 nucleotides are TGTGCCAGCGACGGTAATCACCTCTATGGCTACACCTTC.